Included here is one T cell receptor (beta chain) sequence, with context. The sample is drawn from a study of blood T cell repertoires in COVID-19. The germline gives CDR1 LGHNA, CDR2 YNFKEQ. CDR3 length equals 16 residues. V lost 4 bases and J lost 5; bases outside the gene matches: 9. Generated by immunoSEQ multiplex PCR, the TCRdb table keeps only in-frame clones and is missing some. The data contain roughly 430,000 clones, nearly 90% of them seen just once; the ten biggest clones take up roughly 2%. The receptor was derived from a woman aged 35 to 49 with acute COVID-19. The material sequenced was PBMCs or T cells enriched from blood (not recorded which). The rearrangement links TRBV4-2 to TRBJ2-7, with 12 bases identical to TRBD2. CDR3 in DNA: TGTGCCAGCAGCCGCGCGGGACTAGCGGGCCAGAACGAGCAGTACTTC. Its protein product is CASSRAGLAGQNEQYF.